One and the same sample provided the 3 T cell receptor beta chains below, sequenced in a study of blood T cells in healthy people across ages. Primed by a sample-barcoded 5' primer and a J-beta primer mix, a second PCR proceeded for 7 to 11 cycles. MiXCR, run by TCRdb on the 5' RACE reads, gives a single entry per CDR3 protein. Here the sample spans roughly 790,000 distinct CDR3 sequences, approximately 43% being singletons. The sequenced sample was blood. Every receptor here comes from a woman aged 55-69 years in good health.

This chain uses TRBV11-3 with TRBJ2-5; TRBD2 might be the D (6 bases). Matching the DNA end better, TRBJ2-7 makes the J call doubtful. Looked up from germline, CDR1 is SGHNT and CDR2 is YENEEA. This CDR3 is built from 14 residues. The CDR3 bases are TGTGCCAGCAGCTTACGCGGCGGGGTGAACGAGCAGTACTTC. This sequence encodes CASSLRGGVNEQYF.

Regarding this clonotype: This may come from a read error, since a much larger clone is one base off. This chain connects TRBV12-3 or TRBV12-4 to TRBJ1-2; TRBD1 is a possible D gene (5 bases). CDR3 length equals 14 residues. Trimming took 5 bases from V and 8 from J, leaving 18 bases between them. DNA for the CDR3: TGTGCCAGCAGTGTAGATTGGGGCCCCCTGGGCTACACCTTC. Protein sequence: CASSVDWGPLGYTF.

The chain carries TRBV7-6 and TRBJ2-1, with TRBD2 matching 10 bases. This CDR3 has 13 residues. Germline CDR1 and CDR2: SGHVS and FNYEAQ. V gave up 5 bases and J gave up 8 bases; unmatched junction bases: 3. The CDR3: CASSATSGYEQFF. CDR3 bases: TGTGCCAGCAGCGCGACTAGCGGGTATGAGCAGTTCTTC.